This T cell receptor beta chain was sequenced in a study of shared clonotypes between healthy human individuals. The method was immunoSEQ multiplex PCR; TCRdb's version includes in-frame clones alone and lacks a portion of them. The sample lists around 1.9 million clones, roughly 91% seen once, with 1.5% to 2% in the top ten. CD45RO-negative, CCR7-positively selected cells formed the naive CD8 fraction, excluding terminally differentiated effector memory CD45RA+ cells. The germline CDR1 and CDR2 sequences are SGHDN and FVKESK. This CDR3 has 14 residues. Between the trimmed V and J ends, which lost 1 base and 2 bases, there was a span of 6 bases.

The V gene is TRBV14, the J gene TRBJ2-1, with D unclear. What was sequenced was naive CD8+ T cells from PBMCs. The source is a man younger than 35 in good health. Some clones in this sample may be carry-over from other donors' samples. The CDR3 bases are TGTGCCAGCAGCCAAGGAAGGGCCTACAATGAGCAGTTCTTC. This sequence encodes CASSQGRAYNEQFF.